The sequence of this TCR beta chain was determined in a study of human T cells and chemical hapten exposure listed by TCRdb under 2021. Some background on the complete study: For sensitization, 2% DPC in acetone was applied to a roughly 2 cm by roughly 2 cm area of upper inner arm skin. Patch testing on the upper back used Finn chambers containing 0.01% DPC, with scoring done after 6 days according to International Contact Dermatitis Research Group standards. Most of the patients in the cohort were female, and the cohort covered alopecia areata with under or over 50% scalp involvement, alopecia totalis and alopecia universalis. About 28 alopecia patients gave blood for TCR sequencing at one to four time points (pre-sensitization, 2, 6 and 24 weeks). The libraries were sequenced as a pool, and the TCR yield per sample differed mostly because of small variations in library volumes within the pool. Patients additionally received weekly therapeutic DPC doses to the scalp throughout the approximately 24-week study period. The study tracked peripheral blood TCR repertoire changes in vivo during primary and secondary sensitization to the hapten diphenylcyclopropenone (DPC) in alopecia patients. Blood was sampled from patients pre-sensitization (week 0) and at 2, 6 and about 24 weeks after DPC sensitization.

In this sample, this clonotype turned up a few times. Its target antigen remains unknown. It has no much larger one-base neighbor in the sample; base qualities were not kept. The protocol used for the library was RACE. The sequencing machine was a NextSeq 500. Library preparation attached unique molecular identifiers to individual cDNA molecules for quantitative, reproducible TCR counting. Each blood RNA sample was used to sequence both TCR alpha and TCR beta chains. Per the authors' processing: Samples had a median of about 90,000 TCRs, with a range from roughly 23,224 to 700,000. V, J and CDR3 annotation of the TCR reads was carried out using the Decombinator software suite. For PS versus PT1 abundance plots, all samples were subsampled to the same number of TCRs (28,000). TCRs were defined as expanded if absent before sensitization and observed at least eight times at the 2-week time point. TCRdb applied fastp at Q25 and MiXCR to the public reads, then kept only in-frame beta chains. Rows with a matching CDR3 protein are joined into one entry that keeps the most common DNA and genes. The V and J calls and clone size come from TCRdb's table, not from the authors' own analysis. The sample profile shows 300,000 to 450,000 distinct CDR3 sequences; about 4.4% of them were found once. Clones ranked in the top ten supply approximately 2.3% of the sample.

Results and caveats for the whole study, not just this receptor: A positive correlation was found between the number of PT1 expanded TCRs and patch test score, with significance reached at thresholds 8, 16 and 32 but not 4. The number of TCRs above 1 in 1000 frequency did not change with DPC sensitization; there was no evidence of global repertoire structure alterations. After repeated subsampling, the strength of the expansion versus patch-test correlation and the threshold at which it became significant changed. All patients had alopecia, a presumed autoimmune disease, so their immune response might differ from that of healthy individuals. Significantly more large CDR3 similarity clusters were formed by expanded TCRs than by pre-sensitization or healthy control sets, consistent with antigen-driven responses.

This sample's time point label indicates: patch test 1, 2 weeks after DPC sensitization. The treatment or condition tag for this specimen amounts to: therapeutic diphenylcyclopropenone sensitization with weekly scalp DPC. Blood at each patch-test visit was drawn before the patch test was applied. Patients were considered eligible if aged 18 to 70, diagnosed with alopecia and deemed suitable for DPC therapy, and patients were excluded if pregnant. Total RNA was extracted from unfractionated whole blood that had been collected in Tempus Blood RNA tubes. Trimming costs V 0 bases and J 10 bases, and their ends lie 18 bases apart. Including cysteine and phenylalanine, the CDR3 has 15 amino acids. CDR3 DNA only is kept here, 45 bases in frame from base 1. CDR1 and CDR2 were assigned from the germline V gene (reference sequence) as MNHEY and SMNVEV.

The V and J genes are TRBV27 and TRBJ1-1; a weak D assignment points to TRBD1 (6 bases agree). Specimen: whole blood, collected in connection with sensitization to the hapten diphenylcyclopropenone (DPC). The receptor comes from a woman aged 50 to 60 with alopecia areata. Some clones in this sample may be carry-over from other donors' samples. The DNA sequence is as follows: TGTGCCAGCAGTTTATCCCCGGGGGCAAATCTTGGAGCTTTCTTT. This codes for CASSLSPGANLGAFF.